Included here is one T cell receptor beta chain sequence, with context. The data derive from a study of T cells expressing NK-cell markers. Looking at the study overall: It was from sorted CD3+CD56+NKG2C+, CD3+CD56+NKG2C- and CD3+CD56-NKG2C+ T cells that TCR beta repertoires came.

In germline, CDR1 is LNHNV, CDR2 YYDKDF (reference sequence). This CDR3 region has 15 residues. Reanalyzing the 5' RACE reads, TCRdb keeps one entry per CDR3 protein, without DNA. This sample's table has 3,000 or so distinct CDR3 sequences. The clonotype comes from a woman under 30 in good health. The sample taken for sequencing was blood T cells: a sorted CD56 or NKG2C T cell subset, CD4+ or CD8+ T cells, or bulk PBMC T cells (not recorded which). The chain couples TRBV15 to TRBJ1-6; the TCRdb call, TRBD1, lacks DNA for checking. CDR3 sequence: CATSSLTGVSSPLHF. Looking up the rest from reference TRBV15 and TRBJ1-6 gives the full variable domain: DAMVIQNPRYQVTQFGKPVTLSCSQTLNHNVMYWYQQKSSQAPKLLFHYYDKDFNNEADTPDNFQSRRPNTSFCFLDIRSPGLGDTAMYLCATSSLTGVSSPLHFGNGTRLTVT.